This T cell receptor (beta chain) was retrieved from a study of beta chain features in type 1 diabetes. The CDR3 has 15 amino acids. Trimming removed 4 bases from V and 3 bases from J; junction bases left unmatched: 6. The germline CDR1 and CDR2 sequences are SEHNR and FQNEAQ (reference sequence). Only a few counts were recorded for this clone. Investigators reverse transcribed all isolated RNA, so they sequenced expressed TCRB transcripts. About 4 million reads per sample were averaged for naive, central memory and regulatory samples. TCRdb's copy holds only in-frame clones and misses some; the assay was immunoSEQ multiplex PCR. The sample holds 680,000 or so clones, roughly a sixth seen once.

V gene TRBV7-9 combines with J gene TRBJ1-5, with TRBD1 identical over 7 bases. This sequence was found in a man younger than 35 in good health. The sequenced sample consisted of naive CD4+ T cells from blood. The CDR3 bases are TGTGCCAGCAGCTCCCTCACAGGGGACAATCAGCCCCAGCATTTT. Its protein product is CASSSLTGDNQPQHF.